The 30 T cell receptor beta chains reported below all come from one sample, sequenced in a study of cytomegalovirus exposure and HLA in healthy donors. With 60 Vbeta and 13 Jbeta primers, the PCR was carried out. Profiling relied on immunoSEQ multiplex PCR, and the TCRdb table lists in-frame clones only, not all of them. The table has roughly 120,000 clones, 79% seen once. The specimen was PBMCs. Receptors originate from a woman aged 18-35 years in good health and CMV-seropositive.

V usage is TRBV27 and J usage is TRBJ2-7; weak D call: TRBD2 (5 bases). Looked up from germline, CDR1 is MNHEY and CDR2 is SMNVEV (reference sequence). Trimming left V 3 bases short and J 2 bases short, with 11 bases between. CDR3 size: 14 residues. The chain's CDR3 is CASSLGVIAYEQYF. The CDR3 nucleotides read TGTGCCAGCAGTTTGGGAGTAATAGCCTACGAGCAGTACTTC.

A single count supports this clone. The CDR3 region has the DNA TGTGCCAGCAGCGATCAGACAGGCGCCGAACCTAGGCCCCAGCATTTT. Protein: CASSDQTGAEPRPQHF. The chain carries TRBV9 and TRBJ1-5; TRBD1 is a possible D gene (6 bases). The germline V gene has CDR1 SGDLS and CDR2 YYNGEE. The CDR3 contains 16 residues. The V end lost 3 bases, the J end lost 9 bases, and 22 bases lay between the germline ends. Full variable domain (remainder filled in from reference TRBV9 and TRBJ1-5): DSGVTQTPKHLITATGQRVTLRCSPRSGDLSVYWYQQSLDQGLQFLIQYYNGEERAKGNILERFSAQQFPDLHSELNLSSLELGDSALYFCASSDQTGAEPRPQHFGDGTRLSIL.

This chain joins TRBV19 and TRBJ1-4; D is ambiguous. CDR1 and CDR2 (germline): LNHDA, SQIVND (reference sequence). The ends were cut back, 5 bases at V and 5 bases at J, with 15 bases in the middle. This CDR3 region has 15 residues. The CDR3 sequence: CASSPRLKSNEKLFF. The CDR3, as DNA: TGTGCCAGTAGTCCTAGACTGAAAAGCAATGAAAAACTGTTTTTT.

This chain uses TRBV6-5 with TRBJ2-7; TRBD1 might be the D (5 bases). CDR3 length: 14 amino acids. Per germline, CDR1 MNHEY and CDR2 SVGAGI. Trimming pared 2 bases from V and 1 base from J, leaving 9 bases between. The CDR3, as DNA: TGTGCCAGCAGTTACCTCCCAGGGTCCTACGAGCAGTACTTC. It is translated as CASSYLPGSYEQYF.

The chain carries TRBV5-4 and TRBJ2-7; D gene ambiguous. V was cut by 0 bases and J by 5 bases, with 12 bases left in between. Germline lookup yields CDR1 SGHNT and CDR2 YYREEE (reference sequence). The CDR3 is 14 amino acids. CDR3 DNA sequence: TGTGCCAGCAGCTTGGAGATGGAGTTAGACGAGCAGTACTTC. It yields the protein CASSLEMELDEQYF.

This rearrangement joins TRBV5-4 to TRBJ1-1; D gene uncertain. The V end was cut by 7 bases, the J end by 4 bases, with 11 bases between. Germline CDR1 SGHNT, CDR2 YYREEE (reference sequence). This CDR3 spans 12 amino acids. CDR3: CASSTGFTEAFF. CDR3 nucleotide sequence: TGTGCCAGCTCAACGGGGTTCACTGAAGCTTTCTTT.

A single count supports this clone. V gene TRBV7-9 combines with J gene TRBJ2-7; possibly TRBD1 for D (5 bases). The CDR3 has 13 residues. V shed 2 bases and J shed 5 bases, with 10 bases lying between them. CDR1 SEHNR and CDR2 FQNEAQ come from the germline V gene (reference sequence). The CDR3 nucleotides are TGTGCCAGCAGCTTACAGGGTCTCCACGAGCAGTACTTC. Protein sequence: CASSLQGLHEQYF.

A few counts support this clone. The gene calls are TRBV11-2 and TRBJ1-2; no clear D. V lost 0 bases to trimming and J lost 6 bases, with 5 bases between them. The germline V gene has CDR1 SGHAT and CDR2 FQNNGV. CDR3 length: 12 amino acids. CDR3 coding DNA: TGTGCCAGCAGCTTAGATCCGGATGGCTACACCTTC. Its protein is CASSLDPDGYTF. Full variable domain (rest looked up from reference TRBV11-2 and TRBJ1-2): EAGVAQSPRYKIIEKRQSVAFWCNPISGHATLYWYQQILGQGPKLLIQFQNNGVVDDSQLPKDRFSAERLKGVDSTLKIQPAKLEDSAVYLCASSLDPDGYTFGSGTRLTVV.

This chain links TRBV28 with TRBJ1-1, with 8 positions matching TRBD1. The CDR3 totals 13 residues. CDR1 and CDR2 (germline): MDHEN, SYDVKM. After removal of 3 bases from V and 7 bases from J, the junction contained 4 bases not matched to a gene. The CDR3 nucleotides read TGTGCCAGCAGTTTCCAGGGGGCGAATGAAGCTTTCTTT. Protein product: CASSFQGANEAFF.

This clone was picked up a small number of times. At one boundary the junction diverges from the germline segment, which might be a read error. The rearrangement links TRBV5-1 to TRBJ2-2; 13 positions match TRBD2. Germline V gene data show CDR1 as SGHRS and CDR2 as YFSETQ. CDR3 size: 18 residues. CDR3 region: CAISLGLAGYTNTGELFF. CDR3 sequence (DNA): TGCGCCATCAGCTTGGGACTAGCGGGATACACGAACACCGGGGAGCTGTTTTTT.

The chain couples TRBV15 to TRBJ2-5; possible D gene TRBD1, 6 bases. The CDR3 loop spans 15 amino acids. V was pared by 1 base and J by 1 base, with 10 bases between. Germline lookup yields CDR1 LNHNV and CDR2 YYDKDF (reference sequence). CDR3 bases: TGTGCCACCAGCAGAGGCCGAGGGGGCCAAGAGACCCAGTACTTC. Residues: CATSRGRGGQETQYF.

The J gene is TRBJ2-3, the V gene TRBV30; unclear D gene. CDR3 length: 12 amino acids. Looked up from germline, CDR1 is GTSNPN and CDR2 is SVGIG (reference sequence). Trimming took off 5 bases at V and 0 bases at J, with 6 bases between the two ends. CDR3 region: CAWSTSTDTQYF. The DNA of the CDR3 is TGTGCCTGGTCCACTAGCACAGATACGCAGTATTTT.

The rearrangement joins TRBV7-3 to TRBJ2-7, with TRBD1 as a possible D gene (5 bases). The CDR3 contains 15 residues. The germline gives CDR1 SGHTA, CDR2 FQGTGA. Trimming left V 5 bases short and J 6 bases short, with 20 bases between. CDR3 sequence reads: CASSDWIKGTGEQYF. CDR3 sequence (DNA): TGTGCCAGCAGCGATTGGATTAAAGGAACAGGCGAGCAGTACTTC.

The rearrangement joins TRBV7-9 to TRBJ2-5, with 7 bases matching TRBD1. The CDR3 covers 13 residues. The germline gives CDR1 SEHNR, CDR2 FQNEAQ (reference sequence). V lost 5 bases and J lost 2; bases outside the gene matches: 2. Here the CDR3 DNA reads TGTGCCAGCAGCCTCAGGGGGCAAGAGACCCAGTACTTC. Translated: CASSLRGQETQYF.

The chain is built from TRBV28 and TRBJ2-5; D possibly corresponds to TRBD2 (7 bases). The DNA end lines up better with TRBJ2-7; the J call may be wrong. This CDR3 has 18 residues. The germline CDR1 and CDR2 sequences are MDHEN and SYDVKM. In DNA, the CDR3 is TGTGCCAGCACTCTGTACGGAGGGGGGGGGCCGAATCTCTACGAGCAGTACTTC. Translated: CASTLYGGGGPNLYEQYF.

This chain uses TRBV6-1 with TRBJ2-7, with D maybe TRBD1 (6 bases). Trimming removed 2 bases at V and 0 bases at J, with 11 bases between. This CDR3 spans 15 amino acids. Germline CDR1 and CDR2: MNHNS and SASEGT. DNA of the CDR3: TGTGCCAGCAGTGAATGGGGGCTCCTCTCCTACGAGCAGTACTTC. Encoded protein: CASSEWGLLSYEQYF.

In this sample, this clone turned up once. CDR3 nucleotides: TGTGCTAGTGGTTTGGAAGGACTAGCGGGCGGCAACAATGAGCAGTTCTTC. Encoded protein: CASGLEGLAGGNNEQFF. This rearrangement joins TRBV12-5 to TRBJ2-1, with 11 bases fitting TRBD2. CDR1 is LGHNT, CDR2 FRNRAP, per germline. The V segment lost 1 base and the J segment 5 bases; nucleotides outside the gene matches: 7. CDR3 length: 17 residues.

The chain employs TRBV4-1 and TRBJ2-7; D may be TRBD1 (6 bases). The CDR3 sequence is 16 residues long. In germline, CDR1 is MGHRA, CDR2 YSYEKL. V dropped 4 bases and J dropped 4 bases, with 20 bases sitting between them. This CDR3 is CASSPNNRQATYEQYF. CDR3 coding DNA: TGCGCCAGCAGCCCGAATAACCGACAGGCAACTTACGAGCAGTACTTC.

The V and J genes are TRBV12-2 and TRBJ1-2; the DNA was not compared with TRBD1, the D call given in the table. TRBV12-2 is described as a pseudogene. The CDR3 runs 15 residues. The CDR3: CASRPSRTGDYGYTF. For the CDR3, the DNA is TGTGCAAGTCGCCCCTCTCGGACAGGGGACTATGGCTACACCTTC.

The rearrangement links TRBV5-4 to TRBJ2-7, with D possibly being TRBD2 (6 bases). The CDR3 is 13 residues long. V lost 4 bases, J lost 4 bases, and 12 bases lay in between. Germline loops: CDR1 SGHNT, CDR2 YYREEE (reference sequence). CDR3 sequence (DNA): TGTGCCAGCAGCCGGGACTCATTGTACGAGCAGTACTTC. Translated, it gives CASSRDSLYEQYF.

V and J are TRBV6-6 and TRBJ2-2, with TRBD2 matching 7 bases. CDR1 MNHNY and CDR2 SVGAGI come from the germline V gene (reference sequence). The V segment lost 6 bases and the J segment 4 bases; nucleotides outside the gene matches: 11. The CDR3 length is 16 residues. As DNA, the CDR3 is TGTGCCAGCAGCCCGTTTGGGGAGGGTAGCACCGGGGAGCTGTTTTTT. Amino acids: CASSPFGEGSTGELFF.

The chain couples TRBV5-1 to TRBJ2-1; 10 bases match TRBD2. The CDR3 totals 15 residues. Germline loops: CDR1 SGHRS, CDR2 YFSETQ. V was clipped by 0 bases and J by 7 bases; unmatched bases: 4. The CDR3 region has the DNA TGCGCCAGCAGCTTGGGAGCGGGAGGGATGAATGAGCAGTTCTTC. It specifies CASSLGAGGMNEQFF.

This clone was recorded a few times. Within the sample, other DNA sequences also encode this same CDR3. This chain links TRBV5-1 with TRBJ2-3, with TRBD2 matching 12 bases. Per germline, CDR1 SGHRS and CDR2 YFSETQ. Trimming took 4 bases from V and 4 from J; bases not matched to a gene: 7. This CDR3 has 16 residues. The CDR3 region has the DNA TGCGCCAGCAGCCCGGGGACTAGCGGGCGACCAGATACGCAGTATTTT. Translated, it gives CASSPGTSGRPDTQYF. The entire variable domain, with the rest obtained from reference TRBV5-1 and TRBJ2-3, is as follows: KAGVTQTPRYLIKTRGQQVTLSCSPISGHRSVSWYQQTPGQGLQFLFEYFSETQRNKGNFPGRFSGRQFSNSRSEMNVSTLELGDSALYLCASSPGTSGRPDTQYFGPGTRLTVL.

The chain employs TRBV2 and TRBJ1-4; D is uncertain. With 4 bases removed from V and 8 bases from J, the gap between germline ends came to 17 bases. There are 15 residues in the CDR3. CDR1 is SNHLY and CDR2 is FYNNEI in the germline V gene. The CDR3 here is CASSVESPRMEKLFF. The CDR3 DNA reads TGTGCCAGCAGTGTTGAGAGCCCCAGGATGGAAAAACTGTTTTTT.

The CDR3 DNA reads TGTGCCAGCAGAGCTGGACTAGCGCGCTCCTACGAGCAGTACTTC. Its translation: CASRAGLARSYEQYF. This rearrangement joins TRBV27 to TRBJ2-7; 9 nucleotides line up with TRBD2. Trimming took 6 bases from V and 0 from J; bases not matched to a gene: 6. Germline V gene sequence: CDR1 MNHEY, CDR2 SMNVEV (reference sequence). CDR3 length equals 15 residues.

CDR3 region: CASIRKGVSGYTF. As DNA, the CDR3 is TGTGCCAGCATCCGAAAGGGGGTTAGTGGCTACACCTTC. The chain has TRBV5-4 and TRBJ1-2; D may be TRBD1 (6 bases). Germline values: CDR1 SGHNT, CDR2 YYREEE (reference sequence). Trimming pared 6 bases from V and 7 bases from J, leaving 16 bases between. This CDR3 is 13 amino acids long.

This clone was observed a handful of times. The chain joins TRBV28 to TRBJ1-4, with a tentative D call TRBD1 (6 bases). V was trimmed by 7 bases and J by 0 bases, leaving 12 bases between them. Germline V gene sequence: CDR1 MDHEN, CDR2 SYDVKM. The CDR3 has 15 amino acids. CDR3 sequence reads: CASKDSRTTNEKLFF. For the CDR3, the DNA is TGTGCCAGCAAGGACAGCAGAACAACTAATGAAAAACTGTTTTTT. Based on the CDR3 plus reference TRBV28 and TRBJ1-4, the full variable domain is DVKVTQSSRYLVKRTGEKVFLECVQDMDHENMFWYRQDPGLGLRLIYFSYDVKMKEKGDIPEGYSVSREKKERFSLILESASTNQTSMYLCASKDSRTTNEKLFFGSGTQLSVL.

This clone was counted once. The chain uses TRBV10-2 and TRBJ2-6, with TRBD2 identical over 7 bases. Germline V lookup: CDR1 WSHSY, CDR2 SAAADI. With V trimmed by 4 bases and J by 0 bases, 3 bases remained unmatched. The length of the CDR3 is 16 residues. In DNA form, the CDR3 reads TGCGCCAGCAGTGCCGGGACTACCTCTGGGGCCAACGTCCTGACTTTC. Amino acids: CASSAGTTSGANVLTF.

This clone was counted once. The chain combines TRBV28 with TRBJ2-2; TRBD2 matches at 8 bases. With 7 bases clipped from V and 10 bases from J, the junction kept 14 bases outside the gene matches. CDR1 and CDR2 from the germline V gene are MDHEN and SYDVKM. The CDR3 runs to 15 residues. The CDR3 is CASNSREGPREELFF. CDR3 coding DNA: TGTGCCAGCAACTCTCGGGAGGGCCCTCGTGAGGAGCTGTTTTTT.

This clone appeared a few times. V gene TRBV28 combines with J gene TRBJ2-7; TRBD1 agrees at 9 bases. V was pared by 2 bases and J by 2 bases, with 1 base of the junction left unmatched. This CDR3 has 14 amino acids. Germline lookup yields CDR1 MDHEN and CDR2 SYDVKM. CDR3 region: CASSLTGGAYEQYF. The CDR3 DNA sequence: TGTGCCAGCAGTTTAACAGGGGGCGCCTACGAGCAGTACTTC.